This is a list of T cell receptor beta chains from one sample in a study of T cell repertoires in cytomegalovirus infection. TCRdb re-called the reads through MiXCR, storing one row per CDR3 protein. This table holds 200,000 to 300,000 distinct CDR3 sequences, over 9% found once. The material sequenced was PBMCs. Receptor source: a human donor in good health (CMV status not recorded). Some clones in this sample may be carry-over from other donors' samples. Both conserved end residues are part of each CDR3. Fields, in order: V gene, J gene, CDR3 protein.

TRBV10-3,TRBJ2-3,CAIHPGGTSTDTQYF
TRBV7-2,TRBJ2-7,CASSPSVFGEQYF
TRBV7-3,TRBJ2-3,CASSLGTSGGASTDTQYF
TRBV28,TRBJ1-3,CASGQAISGNTIYF
TRBV10-3,TRBJ2-7,CAISEPQRGKGEQYF
TRBV7-2,TRBJ1-5,CASSFQGTHQPQHF
TRBV7-2,TRBJ2-7,CASSLVGGQGLLSYEQYF
TRBV11-2,TRBJ2-6,CASSYRPLTSGANVLTF
TRBV7-2,TRBJ2-2,CASSNNPRQANTGELFF
TRBV7-9,TRBJ1-1,CASSQTELEAFF
TRBV6-6,TRBJ2-6,CASSYEGQAGANVLTF
TRBV14,TRBJ1-1,CASSQREGMNTEAFF
TRBV19,TRBJ2-7,CASSIRGSEQYF
TRBV7-8,TRBJ2-2,CASSLEGFRRMTGGELFF
TRBV5-5,TRBJ2-2,CASSLAGGPELFF
TRBV24-1,TRBJ2-5,CATSGPLGTETQYF
TRBV20-1,TRBJ2-4,CSAREWASGRGAKNIQYF
TRBV7-6,TRBJ2-3,CAGSNGGVTDTQYF
TRBV11-2,TRBJ1-5,CASSTEGNQPQHF
TRBV11-3,TRBJ1-1,CASSRGPGTEAFF
TRBV29-1,TRBJ1-1,CSVVSAMNTEAFF
TRBV7-2,TRBJ2-7,CASSLVSGRQDEQYF
TRBV5-4,TRBJ1-2,CASSLKTGHYGYTF
TRBV28,TRBJ2-7,CASSPAGGPSYEQYF
TRBV5-1,TRBJ2-5,CASRTGLAGETQYF
TRBV7-2,TRBJ2-7,CASSLVSSGRAHEQYF
TRBV11-3,TRBJ1-2,CASTKGPGTPWKQYGYTF
TRBV19,TRBJ1-1,CASRIGQVNTEAFF
TRBV7-6,TRBJ2-1,CASSLGLAGEGEQFF
TRBV25-1,TRBJ2-1,CASSEYKGAGNEQFF
TRBV7-9,TRBJ2-7,CASSLRQAQQYF
TRBV7-8,TRBJ1-1,CASSLVGYEAFF
TRBV29-1,TRBJ1-5,CSVELGRGDNQPQHF
TRBV6-2/TRBV6-3,TRBJ2-1,CASRPRDREIGQFF
TRBV19,TRBJ2-1,CASSIGGTYYNEQFF
TRBV7-2,TRBJ1-1,CASSVTGVPTGVTEAFF
TRBV5-1,TRBJ1-1,CASSLTFTGGTEAFF
TRBV28,TRBJ2-3,CASSEASGLTDTQYF
TRBV25-1,TRBJ2-5,CASGVGARETQYF
TRBV5-1,TRBJ1-1,CASSLARATEAFF
TRBV7-2,TRBJ2-5,CASSWGDGGRETQYF
TRBV5-1,TRBJ1-1,CASSLVAATEAFF
TRBV12-3/TRBV12-4,TRBJ1-5,CASSFGDRGGSNQPQHF
TRBV6-1,TRBJ1-1,CASSETRGETEAFF
TRBV28,TRBJ2-5,CASSYGQLETQYF
TRBV4-2,TRBJ1-2,CASSAPRAPGYTF
TRBV6-6,TRBJ2-2,CASSYGRGRGTGELFF